The clone carrying this T cell receptor beta chain was recorded a few times. The antigen remains unidentified. The CDR3 contains 16 residues. The J segment lost 9 bases and the V segment lost 2 bases, leaving 16 bases of the junction unmatched. CDR1 and CDR2 (germline): SGDLS, YYNGEE. Ahead of sequencing, the ViraFEST assay grew antigen-specific CD4+ T cells using viral peptide pools. Isolation of CD4+ T cells took place after 10 days of culture. This person's SARS-CoV-2 infection, confirmed by PCR, occurred between March and December 2020. It was two doses of either the BNT162b2 or mRNA-1273 vaccine that participants received. On day 3 and again on day 7, half the medium was replaced with IL-2 medium. This sample was taken from a study of vaccination effects on CD4 cells after COVID-19. Study-wide results and limits: Marked clonal contraction was seen late after vaccination (in both infection- and vaccine-induced clones).

Clones were read by immunoSEQ multiplex PCR, and TCRdb kept only the in-frame ones, dropping some. This repertoire shows under 15,000 clones, about 73% found once; its top ten account for 25% to 30%. Sequenced here: CD4+ T cells from PBMCs cultured with HCoV-NL63 spike peptides, sampled after COVID-19 vaccination. The V and J genes are TRBV9 and TRBJ2-7, with TRBD1 matching over 8 bases. The source is a human donor who had a prior SARS-CoV-2 infection. Here the CDR3 reads CASSVEPGTGLLRQYF. The CDR3 nucleotides read TGTGCCAGCAGCGTTGAACCCGGGACAGGCCTCTTGAGGCAGTACTTC.